This T cell receptor beta chain was identified during a study of memory CD4+ T cells and cytomegalovirus serostatus. Overall study context: This sample comes from healthy Belgian adults, fewer than ten CMV seropositive, around 26 seronegative.

Single viable CD3+CD4+CD8-CD45RO+ cells were sorted as the memory CD4+ T cells. Total CD4+ T cells were enriched by CD4 positive selection. Here immunoSEQ multiplex PCR was the method, and the copy in TCRdb shows in-frame clones only, minus some. In the table there are 35,000 to 50,000 clones, approximately 80% of which are singletons. About this clone: The junction and the germline gene differ at one end; a read error may be behind it.

Germline V gene lookup returns CDR1 GTSNPN and CDR2 SVGIG (reference sequence). The CDR3 has 14 amino acids. The sequence came from an adult in good health and CMV-seronegative. V gene TRBV30 combines with J gene TRBJ2-5, with a tentative D call TRBD2 (6 bases). Sequencing used memory CD4+ T cells from blood. The CDR3 protein is CAWSVGGDQGTQYF. Here the CDR3 DNA reads TGTGCCTGGAGTGTAGGAGGGGATCAAGGGACCCAGTACTTC.